The next 30 T cell receptor beta chains were all read from a single sample in a study of cytomegalovirus exposure and HLA in healthy donors. The PCR contained 60 Vbeta and 13 Jbeta primers. Data came from immunoSEQ multiplex PCR; TCRdb stores just in-frame clones and leaves some out. Found here are approximately 190,000 clones, around 75% of them singletons; the top ten hold 6.3%. The sample taken for sequencing was PBMCs. The receptors stem from a man in his forties in good health and CMV-seropositive.

The rearrangement joins TRBV28 to TRBJ2-5, with D possibly matching TRBD1 (5 bases). The germline CDR1 and CDR2 sequences are MDHEN and SYDVKM. This CDR3 has 14 residues. Trimming shortened V by 3 bases and J by 4 bases, and 12 bases separated the two germline ends. The CDR3 nucleotides read TGTGCCAGCAGTTTGAGCCTCACAGGAGAGACCCAGTACTTC. It codes for CASSLSLTGETQYF.

The chain recombines TRBV6-5 with TRBJ2-2; perhaps TRBD2 as D (6 bases). The CDR3 loop spans 13 amino acids. The germline CDR1 and CDR2 sequences are MNHEY and SVGAGI. V was shortened by 6 bases and J by 6 bases, with 11 bases between the two germline ends. This chain's CDR3 is CASSYPGAGELFF. The CDR3 DNA reads as TGTGCCAGCAGCTACCCGGGGGCCGGGGAGCTGTTTTTT.

This sequence joins TRBV7-9 and TRBJ2-6; 8 positions match TRBD1. CDR1 and CDR2 (germline): SEHNR, FQNEAQ (reference sequence). The CDR3 is 19 amino acids. V gave up 1 base and J gave up 0 bases; unmatched junction bases: 8. CDR3 residues: CASSLGVQGASSGANVLTF. The DNA of the CDR3 is TGTGCCAGCAGCTTAGGAGTCCAGGGGGCCAGCTCTGGGGCCAACGTCCTGACTTTC.

The chain joins TRBV29-1 to TRBJ1-4, with no clear D. V lost 4 bases and J lost 1, with 7 bases in between. The germline V gene has CDR1 SQVTM and CDR2 ANQGSEA. The CDR3 is made up of 13 amino acids. The CDR3 sequence: CSVANRTNEKLFF. The CDR3 nucleotides are TGCAGCGTTGCCAACAGAACTAATGAAAAACTGTTTTTT. The complete variable domain, with remaining parts taken from reference TRBV29-1 and TRBJ1-4, reads SAVISQKPSRDICQRGTSLTIQCQVDSQVTMMFWYRQQPGQSLTLIATANQGSEATYESGFVIDKFPISRPNLTFSTLTVSNMSPEDSSIYLCSVANRTNEKLFFGSGTQLSVL.

The chain has TRBV7-9 and TRBJ2-7, with D maybe TRBD1 (6 bases). Looked up from germline, CDR1 is SEHNR and CDR2 is FQNEAQ (reference sequence). Trimming left V 0 bases short and J 2 bases short, with 11 bases between. The CDR3 sequence is 15 residues long. CDR3 sequence: CASSLAGTHAYEQYF. The CDR3 bases are TGTGCCAGCAGCTTAGCTGGGACACACGCCTACGAGCAGTACTTC. Filled out from reference TRBV7-9 and TRBJ2-7, the complete variable domain reads DTGVSQNPRHKITKRGQNVTFRCDPISEHNRLYWYRQTLGQGPEFLTYFQNEAQLEKSRLLSDRFSAERPKGSFSTLEIQRTEQGDSAMYLCASSLAGTHAYEQYFGPGTRLTVT.

The chain joins TRBV5-4 to TRBJ2-7, with 10 bases identical to TRBD2. This CDR3 region has 15 residues. The J segment lost 6 bases and the V segment lost 0 bases, leaving 6 bases of the junction unmatched. Germline-derived CDR1 and CDR2 are SGHNT and YYREEE (reference sequence). CDR3 nucleotides: TGTGCCAGCAGCTTGGCAGAAGCGGGGGGGGTCGAGCAGTACTTC. Translation: CASSLAEAGGVEQYF.

V gene TRBV5-6 combines with J gene TRBJ1-1, with no clear D. The germline CDR1 and CDR2 sequences are SGHDT and YYEEEE. The CDR3 loop spans 15 amino acids. Trimming removed 4 bases at V and 4 bases at J, with 17 bases between. DNA for the CDR3: TGTGCCAGCAGCCGTTGGAGGGAAGGAAGCACTGAAGCTTTCTTT. Its protein is CASSRWREGSTEAFF.

This chain joins TRBV19 and TRBJ2-5; 7 bases are a match to TRBD2. Germline CDR1 LNHDA, CDR2 SQIVND (reference sequence). J was trimmed by 2 bases and V by 4 bases; bases with no gene match: 4. The CDR3 sequence is 14 residues long. The CDR3 nucleotides read TGTGCCAGTAGTAGGGCTAGCGGTCAAGAGACCCAGTACTTC. Residues: CASSRASGQETQYF.

The rearrangement joins TRBV9 to TRBJ1-2; possible D gene TRBD1, 5 bases. Trimming pared 0 bases from V and 7 bases from J, leaving 7 bases between. This CDR3 is built from 12 residues. Per the germline V gene, CDR1 is SGDLS and CDR2 is YYNGEE. The CDR3 region is CASSVDGGGYTF. The CDR3 DNA is TGTGCCAGCAGCGTAGACGGGGGTGGCTACACCTTC. The full variable domain, completed using reference TRBV9 and TRBJ1-2, is DSGVTQTPKHLITATGQRVTLRCSPRSGDLSVYWYQQSLDQGLQFLIQYYNGEERAKGNILERFSAQQFPDLHSELNLSSLELGDSALYFCASSVDGGGYTFGSGTRLTVV.

This chain links TRBV25-1 with TRBJ1-1, with TRBD1 identical over 10 bases. V dropped 4 bases and J dropped 0; count of bases not matched to a gene: 5. Germline-derived CDR1 and CDR2 are MGHDK and SYGVNS. The CDR3 runs 16 residues. CDR3 region: CASSVGTGVLNTEAFF. In DNA form, the CDR3 reads TGTGCCAGCAGTGTCGGGACAGGGGTTCTGAACACTGAAGCTTTCTTT.

The CDR3 reads CASHDVGANYGYTF. The CDR3 DNA follows: TGTGCCAGTCACGATGTAGGAGCTAACTATGGCTACACCTTC. J is TRBJ1-2 and V is TRBV19; D is uncertain. The V gene lost 8 bases and the J gene lost 0 bases, with 13 bases spanning the gap. This CDR3 comprises 14 residues. CDR1 is LNHDA and CDR2 is SQIVND in the germline V gene (reference sequence).

The chain uses TRBV9 and TRBJ2-7; TRBD2 might be the D (6 bases). The V end lost 3 bases, the J end lost 2 bases, and 12 bases lay between the germline ends. This CDR3 spans 14 amino acids. Germline V lookup: CDR1 SGDLS, CDR2 YYNGEE. The CDR3 region is CASSEQEGPYEQYF. Here the CDR3 DNA reads TGTGCCAGCAGCGAACAGGAGGGGCCCTACGAGCAGTACTTC.

V gene TRBV5-4 combines with J gene TRBJ1-1; maybe TRBD1 (6 bases). The CDR3 extends over 13 amino acids. Germline CDR1 SGHNT, CDR2 YYREEE (reference sequence). Trimming took off 5 bases at V and 7 bases at J, with 15 bases between the two ends. The CDR3 nucleotides read TGTGCCAGCAGACCCGGGACAACTAATGAAGCTTTCTTT. Protein product: CASRPGTTNEAFF.

V is TRBV5-4 and J is TRBJ2-7; D might be TRBD2 (7 bases). The CDR3 consists of 15 residues. CDR1 is SGHNT and CDR2 is YYREEE in the germline V gene (reference sequence). Trimming removed 5 bases from V and 0 bases from J, with 15 bases in between. The CDR3 reads CASSLGGGSSYEQYF. CDR3 DNA: TGTGCCAGCAGTCTAGGGGGGGGGAGCTCCTACGAGCAGTACTTC.

The V and J genes are TRBV9 and TRBJ2-7, with D perhaps matching TRBD1 (5 bases). Trimming cost V 3 bases and J 0 bases, with 13 bases left between them. This CDR3 region has 15 residues. Germline CDR1 is SGDLS and CDR2 is YYNGEE. The CDR3 spells CASSERTTGSYEQYF. In DNA, the CDR3 is TGTGCCAGCAGCGAGAGGACAACCGGCTCCTACGAGCAGTACTTC.

The chain employs TRBV7-6 and TRBJ1-3; 8 bases line up with TRBD1. The CDR3 is 16 residues long. V was clipped by 0 bases and J by 1 base; unmatched bases: 2. Germline CDR1 reads SGHVS; CDR2 reads FNYEAQ. CDR3 amino acids: CASSLARTGSGNTIYF. In DNA form, the CDR3 reads TGTGCCAGCAGCTTAGCGAGGACAGGGTCTGGAAACACCATATATTTT.

This sequence joins TRBV19 and TRBJ2-3, with TRBD2 matching 8 bases. CDR1 and CDR2 from the germline V gene are LNHDA and SQIVND (reference sequence). The CDR3 totals 16 residues. V gave up 7 bases and J gave up 6 bases; unmatched junction bases: 15. CDR3 sequence reads: CASTPRSGGGGDTQYF. In nucleotides, the CDR3 is TGTGCCAGTACCCCGCGGAGCGGGGGAGGTGGTGATACGCAGTATTTT.

The rearrangement links TRBV18 to TRBJ2-1; possibly TRBD2 for D (6 bases). Germline V gene data show CDR1 as KGHSH and CDR2 as LQKENI. The CDR3 has 14 residues. The V gene lost 1 base and the J gene lost 7 bases, with 11 bases spanning the gap. The CDR3 reads CASSPRRGLNEQFF. CDR3 nucleotide sequence: TGTGCCAGCTCACCACGGAGGGGCCTGAATGAGCAGTTCTTC.

The genes are TRBV7-8 and TRBJ2-7, with D possibly being TRBD2 (6 bases). Looked up from germline, CDR1 is SGHVS and CDR2 is FQNEAQ. This CDR3 region has 13 residues. V lost 5 bases, J lost 7 bases, and 15 bases lay in between. The CDR3 region has the DNA TGTGCCAGCAGCCGTGGCGGGGTTGGGGAGCAGTACTTC. It codes for CASSRGGVGEQYF.

The chain recombines TRBV7-2 with TRBJ2-5; 9 bases agree with TRBD1. With 2 bases clipped from V and 7 bases from J, the junction kept 8 bases outside the gene matches. The CDR3 runs 15 residues. The germline V gene encodes CDR1 SGHTA and CDR2 FQGNSA. The CDR3, as DNA: TGTGCCAGCAGCTTAAGGACAGGGGTTTTGGGGACCCAGTACTTC. It codes for CASSLRTGVLGTQYF.

The rearrangement uses TRBV7-8 and TRBJ1-3, with TRBD1 as a possible D gene (6 bases). This CDR3 has 16 residues. CDR1 and CDR2 from the germline V gene are SGHVS and FQNEAQ. V dropped 2 bases and J dropped 4 bases, with 15 bases sitting between them. CDR3 sequence reads: CASSLFGRGPGNTIYF. The CDR3 coding sequence is TGTGCCAGCAGCTTATTTGGGCGGGGGCCCGGAAACACCATATATTTT.

The J gene is TRBJ2-5, the V gene TRBV21-1; TRBD1, the table's D call, lacks a check against the DNA. TRBV21-1 is termed a pseudogene. The CDR3 has 15 amino acids. CDR3 sequence (DNA): TGTGCCAGCAGCAAAGGACAGGGGTGGCAAGAGACCCAGTACTTC. Translation: CASSKGQGWQETQYF.

The genes are TRBV7-6 and TRBJ2-7, with D unresolved. In germline, CDR1 is SGHVS, CDR2 FNYEAQ. This CDR3 region has 14 residues. The germline V and J ends were trimmed by 0 bases and 0 bases, with 6 bases remaining between them. The CDR3 sequence is CASSLAQSSYEQYF. The CDR3 bases are TGTGCCAGCAGCTTAGCACAGAGCTCCTACGAGCAGTACTTC.

The rearrangement links TRBV6-6 to TRBJ2-5, with 9 positions matching TRBD1. The germline V gene encodes CDR1 MNHNY and CDR2 SVGAGI (reference sequence). After removal of 5 bases from V and 1 base from J, the junction contained 5 bases not matched to a gene. The CDR3 length is 15 residues. The CDR3 nucleotides read TGTGCCAGCAGTCCTACAGGGGGCGGCCAAGAGACCCAGTACTTC. Translation: CASSPTGGGQETQYF.

The gene calls are TRBV10-3 and TRBJ1-5; 8 bases are a match to TRBD1. This CDR3 has 15 amino acids. The V gene end was trimmed by 5 bases and the J gene end by 3 bases; junction bases not matched to a gene: 6. From germline, CDR1 is ENHRY and CDR2 SYGVKD. Written as DNA, the CDR3 is TGTGCCATCAGTCAGGGGGCTATGGACAATCAGCCCCAGCATTTT. As protein: CAISQGAMDNQPQHF.

The rearrangement uses TRBV6-5 and TRBJ2-2; tentatively, D is TRBD2 (5 bases). The V gene's germline CDR1 is MNHEY and CDR2 SVGAGI. V was cut by 2 bases and J by 5 bases, with 9 bases left in between. The length of the CDR3 is 14 residues. The CDR3 DNA follows: TGTGCCAGCAGTTACGAACCGGGAACCGGGGAGCTGTTTTTT. The encoded protein is CASSYEPGTGELFF.

This chain connects TRBV19 to TRBJ2-5; TRBD1 matches at 7 bases. J lost 2 bases, V lost 6 bases, and 3 bases had no gene match. In germline, CDR1 is LNHDA, CDR2 SQIVND (reference sequence). This CDR3 is built from 13 residues. The CDR3 nucleotides read TGTGCCAGTAGAAGACAGGGTCAAGAGACCCAGTACTTC. Translation: CASRRQGQETQYF.

This clone was picked up one time. The gene calls are TRBV7-8 and TRBJ2-5, with a tentative D call TRBD2 (5 bases). CDR3 size: 12 residues. Looked up from germline, CDR1 is SGHVS and CDR2 is FQNEAQ. Trimming took off 0 bases at V and 10 bases at J, with 9 bases between the two ends. CDR3 in amino acids: CASSLAPGDQYF. The CDR3 region has the DNA TGTGCCAGCAGCTTAGCGCCCGGGGACCAGTACTTC.

The V call is TRBV12-5, the J call TRBJ2-7; perhaps TRBD2 as D (6 bases). V was shortened by 7 bases and J by 0 bases, with 16 bases between the two germline ends. The germline V gene has CDR1 LGHNT and CDR2 FRNRAP. The CDR3 extends over 15 amino acids. CDR3 DNA sequence: TGTGCTAGTGCTAACGGGACTTATAGCTCCTACGAGCAGTACTTC. Its protein is CASANGTYSSYEQYF.

Concerning this clone: The sample holds other DNA sequences that translate to the same CDR3. This chain uses TRBV28 with TRBJ2-7, with 10 bases that match TRBD1. This CDR3 contains 14 residues. Trimming took 3 bases from V and 4 from J; bases not matched to a gene: 3. CDR1 and CDR2 (germline): MDHEN, SYDVKM. CDR3 protein: CASSLTGGLYEQYF. The CDR3 nucleotides read TGTGCCAGCAGTTTGACAGGGGGCCTGTACGAGCAGTACTTC. The whole variable domain, filled in from reference TRBV28 and TRBJ2-7, reads DVKVTQSSRYLVKRTGEKVFLECVQDMDHENMFWYRQDPGLGLRLIYFSYDVKMKEKGDIPEGYSVSREKKERFSLILESASTNQTSMYLCASSLTGGLYEQYFGPGTRLTVT.